This paragraph covers one TCR beta chain sequence. These data come from a study of Ad26.COV2.S vaccination and SARS-CoV-2 variants. For the study at large: The vaccine Ad26.COV2.S was put into the muscle once, or twice with 56 days between.

Generated by immunoSEQ multiplex PCR, the TCRdb table keeps only in-frame clones and is missing some. The data contain hundreds of thousands of clones, 80% to 90% of them singletons. V was pared by 4 bases and J by 4 bases, with 5 bases of the junction left unmatched. Germline V gene lookup returns CDR1 MDHEN and CDR2 SYDVKM. This CDR3 contains 14 residues. Indicated treatment: some 20 received Ad26.COV2.S at low or high dose, single or two shots; about 5 received placebo; per-sample allocation not given. Day 63 after the first vaccine or placebo injection was the time point for sampling. The V call is TRBV28, the J call TRBJ1-2, with 8 bases matching TRBD1. The sequence derives from a person aged 18 to 59 who received the Ad26.COV2.S COVID-19 vaccine or a placebo. Sequenced material: peripheral blood, taken in a trial of Ad26.COV2.S vaccine versus placebo. CDR3 DNA sequence: TGTGCCAGCAGTTCCGGACAGGGTCGCTATGGCTACACCTTC. Protein: CASSSGQGRYGYTF.